The source of this TCR beta chain is a study of beta chain features in type 1 diabetes. Study-level results: Among all four CD4+ subsets, Type 1 diabetes patients had TCRB CDR3s that were moderately but significantly shorter.

As concerns this clone: Antigen: not known.

Every bit of the isolated RNA underwent reverse transcription, so sequencing read expressed TCRB transcripts. Assay: immunoSEQ multiplex PCR; the TCRdb copy retains only in-frame clones and omits some. In the table there are hundreds of thousands of clones, 9.5% to 13% of which are singletons. Trimming removed 5 bases from V and 4 bases from J, with 14 bases in between. The CDR3 covers 13 residues. The germline V gene has CDR1 GTSNPN and CDR2 SVGIG (reference sequence). Sequenced sample: naive CD4+ T cells from blood. The gene calls are TRBV30 and TRBJ1-1; a possible D gene is TRBD1 (6 bases). This TCR came from a man aged 25-45 years with type 1 diabetes. The CDR3 DNA is TGTGCCTGGGAGACAGGTACGGGCACTGAAGCTTTCTTT. Protein sequence: CAWETGTGTEAFF.